The 18 T cell receptor beta chains listed next were all sequenced from one sample in a study of radiotherapy plus CTLA-4 blockade in lung cancer. Clones were read by immunoSEQ multiplex PCR, and TCRdb kept only the in-frame ones, dropping some. The data hold some 15,000 clones, with 55% to 80% observed a single time. This material consisted of peripheral blood, taken from a patient treated with radiotherapy plus ipilimumab. The receptor set was obtained from a human donor with non-small cell lung cancer whose response to radiotherapy plus ipilimumab could not be evaluated.

CDR3 DNA: TGTGCCAGCACTCCCACAGGGGGTACCGGGGAGCTGTTTTTT. It yields the protein CASTPTGGTGELFF. The V and J genes are TRBV6-4 and TRBJ2-2, with 8 nucleotides matching TRBD1. The CDR3 is made up of 14 amino acids. Germline CDR1 reads MRHNA; CDR2 reads SNTAGT. V shed 7 bases and J 5 bases; nucleotides not matched to a gene: 6.

There are a few counts of this clone. The chain couples TRBV5-8 to TRBJ2-2; D may be TRBD1 (5 bases). CDR1 is SGHTS, CDR2 YDEGEE, per germline. With 2 bases removed from V and 6 bases from J, the gap between germline ends came to 8 bases. The CDR3 is 13 amino acids. The CDR3: CASSLRGPGELFF. For the CDR3, the DNA is TGTGCCAGCAGCTTAAGGGGTCCCGGGGAGCTGTTTTTT.

The V and J genes are TRBV5-1 and TRBJ2-3, with no clear D. V was shortened by 4 bases and J by 1 base, with 7 bases between the two germline ends. The CDR3 is 13 amino acids. Germline CDR1 SGHRS, CDR2 YFSETQ. CDR3 coding DNA: TGCGCCAGCAGCCTATCCCGCACAGATACGCAGTATTTT. Translating it yields CASSLSRTDTQYF.

This clone was found a few times. The V call is TRBV5-4, the J call TRBJ2-5; 7 nucleotides align to TRBD2. The V and J ends lost 1 base and 7 bases, in that order; junction bases with no gene match: 1. The germline gives CDR1 SGHNT, CDR2 YYREEE (reference sequence). The CDR3 has 12 residues. CDR3 protein: CASSLWGGTQYF. For the CDR3, the DNA is TGTGCCAGCAGCTTGTGGGGGGGGACCCAGTACTTC.

This chain connects TRBV5-6 to TRBJ2-2, with 11 bases identical to TRBD2. Trimming took 2 bases from V and 6 from J; bases not matched to a gene: 3. This CDR3 region has 15 residues. The germline V gene encodes CDR1 SGHDT and CDR2 YYEEEE. The CDR3 protein is CASSFRGLAAGELFF. The CDR3 region has the DNA TGTGCCAGCAGCTTCCGGGGACTAGCGGCCGGGGAGCTGTTTTTT.

This sequence joins TRBV4-3 and TRBJ2-1; 11 bases fit TRBD1. Germline assignment: CDR1 LGHNA and CDR2 YSLEER. The J segment lost 6 bases and the V segment lost 0 bases, leaving 4 bases of the junction unmatched. This CDR3 region has 16 residues. In nucleotides, the CDR3 is TGCGCCAGCAGCCAAGAAAGGACAGGGGGCATCAATGAGCAGTTCTTC. It codes for CASSQERTGGINEQFF.

This sequence joins TRBV10-3 and TRBJ2-7; TRBD1 agrees at 7 bases. The V gene end was trimmed by 6 bases and the J gene end by 2 bases; junction bases not matched to a gene: 4. Germline lookup yields CDR1 ENHRY and CDR2 SYGVKD. This CDR3 region has 13 residues. This CDR3 is CAIRSTGAYEQYV. In DNA form, the CDR3 reads TGTGCCATCAGGAGTACAGGGGCCTACGAGCAGTACGTC.

The table lists this clone with a count of one. This chain links TRBV2 with TRBJ2-3; 8 bases match TRBD2. Germline V gene lookup returns CDR1 SNHLY and CDR2 FYNNEI. The CDR3 is 15 residues long. V lost 3 bases, J lost 2 bases, and 4 bases stayed unmatched. In DNA form, the CDR3 reads TGTGCCAGCAGTGATAAGCGGGGGTACACAGATACGCAGTATTTT. Amino acids: CASSDKRGYTDTQYF.

The chain uses TRBV7-9 and TRBJ2-5; tentative D call: TRBD2 (5 bases). The CDR3 totals 14 residues. Germline lookup yields CDR1 SEHNR and CDR2 FQNEAQ (reference sequence). Trimming removed 6 bases from V and 2 bases from J, with 13 bases in between. CDR3 nucleotide sequence: TGTGCCAGCAGGCCTCGGGGTCCTCAAGAGACCCAGTACTTC. Its translation is CASRPRGPQETQYF.

This sequence joins TRBV7-2 and TRBJ2-4; 7 bases agree with TRBD2. This CDR3 contains 14 residues. The germline V gene encodes CDR1 SGHTA and CDR2 FQGNSA. V lost 5 bases and J lost 9; bases outside the gene matches: 10. CDR3 sequence (DNA): TGTGCCAGCAGCCCCGGACTAGAGGGTCCCATTCAGTACTTC. Its translation is CASSPGLEGPIQYF.

The CDR3 DNA follows: TGTGCCAGCAGTATGTACGGGGAAGCTTTCTTT. Its translation is CASSMYGEAFF. This rearrangement joins TRBV7-2 to TRBJ1-1, with unresolved D. The CDR3 contains 11 residues. Trimming stripped 6 bases from V and 8 bases from J, with 10 bases between. Per the germline V gene, CDR1 is SGHTA and CDR2 is FQGNSA.

The chain joins TRBV9 to TRBJ2-3; 13 bases agree with TRBD2. CDR1 and CDR2 from the germline V gene are SGDLS and YYNGEE. Trimming removed 0 bases from V and 5 bases from J; junction bases left unmatched: 3. The CDR3 covers 16 residues. In DNA, the CDR3 is TGTGCCAGCAGCGTAGGGGGACTAGCGGGGTTAGATACGCAGTATTTT. This encodes CASSVGGLAGLDTQYF.

V and J are TRBV5-1 and TRBJ1-2; D is undetermined. V was trimmed by 4 bases and J by 5 bases, leaving 15 bases between them. CDR1 is SGHRS and CDR2 is YFSETQ in the germline V gene. There are 14 residues in the CDR3. CDR3 residues: CASSPGSEGYGYTF. The CDR3 DNA follows: TGCGCCAGCAGCCCCGGATCCGAGGGATATGGCTACACCTTC. The whole variable domain, remainder taken from reference TRBV5-1 and TRBJ1-2, is KAGVTQTPRYLIKTRGQQVTLSCSPISGHRSVSWYQQTPGQGLQFLFEYFSETQRNKGNFPGRFSGRQFSNSRSEMNVSTLELGDSALYLCASSPGSEGYGYTFGSGTRLTVV.

The chain recombines TRBV7-8 with TRBJ1-2; D call uncertain. The CDR3 has 13 residues. Germline loops: CDR1 SGHVS, CDR2 FQNEAQ. Trimming removed 1 base at V and 2 bases at J, with 5 bases between. CDR3 nucleotide sequence: TGTGCCAGCAGCTTAGGCGGGAACTATGGCTACACCTTC. This codes for CASSLGGNYGYTF. Full variable domain (missing parts from reference TRBV7-8 and TRBJ1-2): GAGVSQSPRYKVAKRGQDVALRCDPISGHVSLFWYQQALGQGPEFLTYFQNEAQLDKSGLPSDRFFAERPEGSVSTLKIQRTQQEDSAVYLCASSLGGNYGYTFGSGTRLTVV.

This clone occurred once. The rearrangement joins TRBV30 to TRBJ1-1; 9 nucleotides align to TRBD1. The CDR3 runs 15 residues. The V gene's germline CDR1 is GTSNPN and CDR2 SVGIG (reference sequence). V shed 3 bases, J shed 6 bases, and the junction held 11 bases outside the gene matches. CDR3 coding DNA: TGTGCCTGGAGATCCCGGGACAGGGATTACGCTGAAGCTTTCTTT. It is translated as CAWRSRDRDYAEAFF. The complete variable domain, with remaining parts taken from reference TRBV30 and TRBJ1-1, reads SQTIHQWPATLVQPVGSPLSLECTVEGTSNPNLYWYRQAAGRGLQLLFYSVGIGQISSEVPQNLSASRPQDRQFILSSKKLLLSDSGFYLCAWRSRDRDYAEAFFGQGTRLTVV.

This clone has more than one count but fewer than ten. This chain joins TRBV21-1 and TRBJ2-7; TRBD2, the D gene given by the table, was not confirmed from the DNA. TRBV21-1 is listed as a pseudogene. The CDR3 sequence is 16 residues long. The CDR3 region is CASSKEGRRGGREQYV. For the CDR3, the DNA is TGTGCCAGCAGCAAAGAGGGGAGACGGGGGGGCCGCGAGCAGTACGTC.

The chain uses TRBV4-1 and TRBJ2-3; D remains unclear. The CDR3 extends over 14 amino acids. Germline lookup yields CDR1 MGHRA and CDR2 YSYEKL. V was pared by 5 bases and J by 2 bases, with 11 bases between. Written as DNA, the CDR3 is TGCGCCAGCAGCTTCTCGGGTATCACAGATACGCAGTATTTT. Translation: CASSFSGITDTQYF.

The gene calls are TRBV15 and TRBJ1-1; a possible D gene is TRBD1 (5 bases). The germline V gene has CDR1 LNHNV and CDR2 YYDKDF (reference sequence). This CDR3 has 13 amino acids. With 7 bases removed from V and 0 bases from J, the gap between germline ends came to 9 bases. The CDR3 DNA is TGTGCCACCACCGGACACGTGAACACTGAAGCTTTCTTT. It encodes CATTGHVNTEAFF.